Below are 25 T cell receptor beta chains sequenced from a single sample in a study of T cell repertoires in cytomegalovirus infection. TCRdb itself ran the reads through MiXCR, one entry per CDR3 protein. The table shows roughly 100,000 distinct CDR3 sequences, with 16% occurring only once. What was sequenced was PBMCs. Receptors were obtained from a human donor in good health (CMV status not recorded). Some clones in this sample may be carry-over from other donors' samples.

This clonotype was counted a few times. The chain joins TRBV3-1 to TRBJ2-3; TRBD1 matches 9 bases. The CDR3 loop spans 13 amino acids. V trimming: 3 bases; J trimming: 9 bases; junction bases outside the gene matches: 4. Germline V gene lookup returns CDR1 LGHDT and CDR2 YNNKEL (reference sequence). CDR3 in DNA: TGTGCCAGCAGCCATCGGGACAGGGAAACGCAGTATTTT. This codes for CASSHRDRETQYF.

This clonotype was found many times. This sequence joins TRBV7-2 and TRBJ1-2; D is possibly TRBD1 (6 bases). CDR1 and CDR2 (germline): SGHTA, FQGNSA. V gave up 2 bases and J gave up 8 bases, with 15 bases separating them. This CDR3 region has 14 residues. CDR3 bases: TGTGCCAGCAGCTTAAGCGGGACAATCAAAGGCTACACCTTC. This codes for CASSLSGTIKGYTF.

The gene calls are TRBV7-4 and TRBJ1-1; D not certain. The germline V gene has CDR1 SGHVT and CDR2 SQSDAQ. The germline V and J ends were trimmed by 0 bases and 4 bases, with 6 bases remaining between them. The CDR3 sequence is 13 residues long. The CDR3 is CASSLAHGTEAFF. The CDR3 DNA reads TGTGCCAGCAGCTTAGCCCACGGCACTGAAGCTTTCTTT.

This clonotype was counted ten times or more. CDR3: CASRKALAGISYEQYF. DNA of the CDR3: TGTGCCAGCAGGAAGGCACTAGCGGGGATCTCCTACGAGCAGTACTTC. This chain connects TRBV28 to TRBJ2-7, with 10 nucleotides matching TRBD2. The length of the CDR3 is 16 residues. Germline V gene sequence: CDR1 MDHEN, CDR2 SYDVKM. V gave up 6 bases and J gave up 0 bases; unmatched junction bases: 8.

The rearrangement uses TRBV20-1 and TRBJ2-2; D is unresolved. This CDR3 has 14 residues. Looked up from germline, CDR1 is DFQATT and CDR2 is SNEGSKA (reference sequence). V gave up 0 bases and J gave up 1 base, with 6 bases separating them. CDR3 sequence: CSARDSENTGELFF. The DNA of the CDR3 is TGCAGTGCTAGAGATAGTGAGAACACCGGGGAGCTGTTTTTT.

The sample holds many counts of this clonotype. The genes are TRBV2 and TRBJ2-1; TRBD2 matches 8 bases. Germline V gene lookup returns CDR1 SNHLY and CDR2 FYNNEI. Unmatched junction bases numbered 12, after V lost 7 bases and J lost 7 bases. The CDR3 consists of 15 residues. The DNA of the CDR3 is TGTGCCAGCACCCCGGGAGGGCAGGGCGGTAATGAGCAGTTCTTC. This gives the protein CASTPGGQGGNEQFF.

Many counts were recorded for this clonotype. The CDR3 DNA reads TGTGCCAGCAGTTACCCGACAGGGGGTCTCTACGAGCAGTACTTC. Translation: CASSYPTGGLYEQYF. The chain couples TRBV6-6 to TRBJ2-7, with 9 nucleotides matching TRBD1. Germline V CDR1 and CDR2: MNHNY, SVGAGI (reference sequence). V was pared by 2 bases and J by 3 bases, with 5 bases of the junction left unmatched. The CDR3 covers 15 residues.

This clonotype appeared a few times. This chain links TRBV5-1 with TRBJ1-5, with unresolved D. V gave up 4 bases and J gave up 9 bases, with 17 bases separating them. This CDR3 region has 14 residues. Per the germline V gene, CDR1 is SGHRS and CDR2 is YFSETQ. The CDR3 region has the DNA TGCGCCAGCAGCCAGCGCAGTCTGGAGGGGCCCCAGCATTTT. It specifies CASSQRSLEGPQHF.

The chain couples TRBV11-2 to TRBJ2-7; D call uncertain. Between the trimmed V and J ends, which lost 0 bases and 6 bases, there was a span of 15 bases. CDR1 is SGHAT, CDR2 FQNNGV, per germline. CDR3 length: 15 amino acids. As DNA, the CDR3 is TGTGCCAGCAGCTTAGATGTCTCAGTAACGGGCGAGCAGTACTTC. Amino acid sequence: CASSLDVSVTGEQYF.

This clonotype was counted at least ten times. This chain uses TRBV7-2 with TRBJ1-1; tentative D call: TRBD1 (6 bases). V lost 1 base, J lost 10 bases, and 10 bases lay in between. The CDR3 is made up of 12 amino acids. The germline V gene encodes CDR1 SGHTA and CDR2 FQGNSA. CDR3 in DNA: TGTGCCAGCAGCTTAGAATGGGGGGCAGCTTTCTTT. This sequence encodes CASSLEWGAAFF.

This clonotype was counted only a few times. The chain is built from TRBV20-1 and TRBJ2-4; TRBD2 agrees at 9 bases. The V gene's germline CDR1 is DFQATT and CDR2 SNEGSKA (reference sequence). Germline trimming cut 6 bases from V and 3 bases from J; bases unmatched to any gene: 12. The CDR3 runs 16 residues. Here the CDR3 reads CSARRTSAGGKNIQYF. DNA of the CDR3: TGCAGTGCCAGGAGGACTAGCGCGGGGGGCAAAAACATTCAGTACTTC.

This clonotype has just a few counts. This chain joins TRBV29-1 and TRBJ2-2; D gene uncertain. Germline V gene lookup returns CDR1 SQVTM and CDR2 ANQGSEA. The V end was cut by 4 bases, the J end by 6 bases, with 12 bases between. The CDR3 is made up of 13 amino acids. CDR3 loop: CSVGVRPAGELFF. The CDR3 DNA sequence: TGCAGCGTTGGGGTTAGGCCGGCCGGGGAGCTGTTTTTT.

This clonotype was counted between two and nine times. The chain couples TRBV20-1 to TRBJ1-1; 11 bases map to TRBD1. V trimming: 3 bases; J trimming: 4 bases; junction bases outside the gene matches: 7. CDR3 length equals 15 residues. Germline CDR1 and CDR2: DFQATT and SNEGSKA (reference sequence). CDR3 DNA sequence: TGCAGTGCTAGTCGGGACAGGGGGGGGGGCACTGAAGCTTTCTTT. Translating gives CSASRDRGGGTEAFF.

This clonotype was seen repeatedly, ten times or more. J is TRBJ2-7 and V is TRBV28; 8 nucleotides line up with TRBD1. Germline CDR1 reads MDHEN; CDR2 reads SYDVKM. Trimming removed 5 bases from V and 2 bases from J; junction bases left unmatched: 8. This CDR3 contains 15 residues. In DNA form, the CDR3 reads TGTGCCAGCAGTAACAGGGGGATCAAACCCTACGAGCAGTACTTC. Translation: CASSNRGIKPYEQYF. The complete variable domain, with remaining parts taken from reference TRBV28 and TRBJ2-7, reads DVKVTQSSRYLVKRTGEKVFLECVQDMDHENMFWYRQDPGLGLRLIYFSYDVKMKEKGDIPEGYSVSREKKERFSLILESASTNQTSMYLCASSNRGIKPYEQYFGPGTRLTVT.

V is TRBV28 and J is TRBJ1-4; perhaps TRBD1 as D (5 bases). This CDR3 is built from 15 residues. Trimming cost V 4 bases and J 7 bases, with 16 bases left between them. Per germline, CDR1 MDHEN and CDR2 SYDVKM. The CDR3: CASSWVDGAREKLFF. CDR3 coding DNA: TGTGCCAGCAGTTGGGTCGACGGGGCGCGTGAAAAACTGTTTTTT.

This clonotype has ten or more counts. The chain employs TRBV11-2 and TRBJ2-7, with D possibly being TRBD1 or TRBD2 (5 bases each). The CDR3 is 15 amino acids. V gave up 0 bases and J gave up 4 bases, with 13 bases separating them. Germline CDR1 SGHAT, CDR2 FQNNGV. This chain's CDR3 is CASSLERGPLYEQYF. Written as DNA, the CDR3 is TGTGCCAGCAGCTTAGAGAGGGGTCCTCTTTACGAGCAGTACTTC.

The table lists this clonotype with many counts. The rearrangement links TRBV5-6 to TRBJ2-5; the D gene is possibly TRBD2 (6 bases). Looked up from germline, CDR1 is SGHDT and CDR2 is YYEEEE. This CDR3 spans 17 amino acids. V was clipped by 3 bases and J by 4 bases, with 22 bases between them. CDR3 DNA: TGTGCCAGCAGCTCTTCCTCGGGAGCCAGAGGGGCAGAGACCCAGTACTTC. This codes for CASSSSSGARGAETQYF. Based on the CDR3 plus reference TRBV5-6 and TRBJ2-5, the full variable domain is DAGVTQSPTHLIKTRGQQVTLRCSPKSGHDTVSWYQQALGQGPQFIFQYYEEEERQRGNFPDRFSGHQFPNYSSELNVNALLLGDSALYLCASSSSSGARGAETQYFGPGTRLLVL.

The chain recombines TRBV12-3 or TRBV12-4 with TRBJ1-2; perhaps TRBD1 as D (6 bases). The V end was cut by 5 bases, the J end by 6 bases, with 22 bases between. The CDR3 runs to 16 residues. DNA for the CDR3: TGTGCCAGCAGTCCCCCCTCAATCGGGACACACAATGGCTACACCTTC. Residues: CASSPPSIGTHNGYTF.

Written as DNA, the CDR3 is TGTGCCAGCAGCCGTTTGACAGGGAGTAACACTGAAGCTTTCTTT. Protein: CASSRLTGSNTEAFF. This chain joins TRBV2 and TRBJ1-1; TRBD1 aligns across 7 bases. From germline, CDR1 is SNHLY and CDR2 FYNNEI. V shed 6 bases and J 2 bases; nucleotides not matched to a gene: 9. The CDR3 has 15 amino acids.

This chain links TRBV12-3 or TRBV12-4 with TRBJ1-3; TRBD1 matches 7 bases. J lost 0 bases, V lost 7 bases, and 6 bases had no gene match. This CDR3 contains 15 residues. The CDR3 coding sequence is TGTGCCAGCACCGAGGGACAGTTCTCTGGAAACACCATATATTTT. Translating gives CASTEGQFSGNTIYF.

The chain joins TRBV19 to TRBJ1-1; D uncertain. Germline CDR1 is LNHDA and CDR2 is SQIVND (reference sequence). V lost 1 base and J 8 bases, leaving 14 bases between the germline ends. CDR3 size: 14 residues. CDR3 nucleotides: TGTGCCAGTAGTATAGCGGAACGGCAAGGGGAAGCTTTCTTT. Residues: CASSIAERQGEAFF.

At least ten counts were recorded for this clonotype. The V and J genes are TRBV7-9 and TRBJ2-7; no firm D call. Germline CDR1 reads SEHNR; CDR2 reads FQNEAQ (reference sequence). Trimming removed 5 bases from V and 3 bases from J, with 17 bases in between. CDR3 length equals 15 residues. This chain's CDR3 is CASSPRGELLYEQYF. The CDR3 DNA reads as TGTGCCAGCAGCCCGCGAGGCGAGCTTCTCTACGAGCAGTACTTC.

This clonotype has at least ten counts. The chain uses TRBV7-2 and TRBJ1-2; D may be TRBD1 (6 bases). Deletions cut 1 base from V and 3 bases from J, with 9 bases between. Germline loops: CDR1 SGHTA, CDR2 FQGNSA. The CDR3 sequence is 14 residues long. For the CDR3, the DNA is TGTGCCAGCAGCTTAGGACAGGACTACTATGGCTACACCTTC. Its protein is CASSLGQDYYGYTF.

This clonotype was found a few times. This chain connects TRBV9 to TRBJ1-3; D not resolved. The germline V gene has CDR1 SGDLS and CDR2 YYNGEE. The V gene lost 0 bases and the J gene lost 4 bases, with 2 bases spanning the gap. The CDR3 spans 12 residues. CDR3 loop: CASSVAGNTIYF. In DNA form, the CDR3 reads TGTGCCAGCAGCGTAGCCGGAAACACCATATATTTT. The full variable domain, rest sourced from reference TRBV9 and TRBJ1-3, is DSGVTQTPKHLITATGQRVTLRCSPRSGDLSVYWYQQSLDQGLQFLIQYYNGEERAKGNILERFSAQQFPDLHSELNLSSLELGDSALYFCASSVAGNTIYFGEGSWLTVV.

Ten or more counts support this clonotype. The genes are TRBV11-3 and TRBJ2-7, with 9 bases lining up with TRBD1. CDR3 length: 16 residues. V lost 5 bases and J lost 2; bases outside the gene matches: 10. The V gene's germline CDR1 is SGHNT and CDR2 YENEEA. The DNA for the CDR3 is TGTGCCAGCAGCGCCAGGGAGGGACAGGGTCCCTACGAGCAGTACTTC. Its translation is CASSAREGQGPYEQYF.